This T cell receptor beta chain appears in the sequencing data of a study of T cells in Graves' hyperthyroidism and ophthalmopathy (dated by TCRdb to 2018 to 2020). Background for the entire study: Peripheral blood samples were taken at initial diagnosis, before any treatment was given. Thyroid tissue and blood T-cell repertoires from six Graves' hyperthyroidism patients were also compared in the study. An independent validation cohort of around 19 hyperthyroidism patients and approximately 17 patients who later progressed to ophthalmopathy tested prospective prediction of ophthalmopathy. After blood sampling, hyperthyroidism patients were treated with methimazole at a starting dose of 30 mg daily, and ophthalmopathy patients were treated with high-dose intravenous methylprednisolone. The 90 to 100 discovery patients were randomly divided into training and test sets at a 7:3 ratio. The paper reports TCR Vbeta CDR3 sequencing of 135 peripheral blood samples: approximately 43 ophthalmopathy, roughly 80 hyperthyroidism and around 17 progressor patients. To identify TCR V-J signatures that set the groups apart, the researchers used a discovery cohort of 100 or so patients, made up of about 44 with Graves' ophthalmopathy and some 56 with stable Graves' hyperthyroidism. Study-wide conclusions, independent of this receptor: Most expanded thyroid clonotypes (frequency above 0.001) were also detected in blood, a finding suggesting that blood repertoires may reflect thyroid immune responses. No statistical method was used to fix the sample size in advance, and group allocation was not hidden from the investigators. During validation, the model predicted progression to ophthalmopathy a median of around 6 months ahead of onset, with more than 55% sensitivity and 72% to 80% specificity. In cross-validation, a model built on a 13 V-J signature told ophthalmopathy apart from stable hyperthyroidism with approximately 90% sensitivity and approximately 81% specificity, and in testing the same model reached 80%/75%.

The TCR beta CDR3 regions were amplified from the RNA transcripts. The first round of RT-PCR for the TCR CDR3 was performed with the HTBI primer set and the Qiagen OneStep RT-PCR kit. Libraries were constructed in a second round of multiplex PCR, after which size selection and purification were performed. The libraries were sequenced on an Illumina HiSeq2000 using paired-end 100 bp reads. The authors' analysis ran thus. Raw data were processed with SOAPnuke, discarding reads with adapters, uncalled bases, mean Phred below 15, or no exact constant-primer or identifier match. COPE v1.2.5 was used to merge high-quality paired reads, and clonotypes were defined as unique nucleotide sequences. MiTCR v1.1 was used to align the clonotypes against IMGT TRBV, TRBD and TRBJ reference segments. Analysis was restricted to V-J combinations with a frequency above 0.0001, which covered 98% to 99.2% of repertoires. The TCS score was defined as F50 (clonal expansion) divided by E x V (chaos), with BLOSUM62-based TCRdist calculated between CDR3 peptides within each V-J. Welch's t-statistics and random forest reduced 500 to 650 V-J features to about 12, which were used in a naive Bayes classifier (R e1071). The similarity between thyroid and blood repertoires was quantified using the Morisita-Horn index. The raw public data were reprocessed by TCRdb itself: fastp quality trimming at Q25, MiXCR clonotype calling, in-frame beta chains only. Each entry merges the rows of one CDR3 protein and shows their most common DNA and genes. The authors' filters were not applied to this entry. The sample table holds 800,000 or so distinct CDR3 sequences, of which about 38% were seen once. The ten largest account for about 8.9% of the sample.

A word on this clonotype: Its antigen remains unidentified. No base qualities exist here, and no much larger clone lies one base off it.

The CDR3 goes from the cysteine to the phenylalanine over 14 residues. Of all the DNA, just the CDR3 is kept, 42 bases in frame from base 1. CDR1 and CDR2, looked up from the germline V gene, are SGHTA and FQGNSA. V is cut by 0 bases and J by 0 bases, and the space between the germline ends is 3 bases. Stable Graves' hyperthyroidism was defined as no progression to ophthalmopathy during 18 months of follow-up. Hyperthyroidism patients were aged 18 to 65 years and newly diagnosed, with disease duration of less than 2 months. Any patient with an uncontrolled infection, another autoimmune disease, pregnancy or lactation was excluded. Diagnoses were established on the basis of clinical symptoms, serum thyroxine and TRAb, thyroid ultrasound, and orbital computed tomography. Ficoll-Paque density gradient centrifugation was used to isolate PBMCs from about 10 ml of fresh peripheral blood. Total RNA was extracted using Trizol reagent, and RNA quality was assessed on an Agilent 2100 Bioanalyzer.

Material: blood. Rearrangement joined TRBV7-2 to TRBJ2-4; the D gene assignment is ambiguous. This receptor was identified in a young man with Graves' hyperthyroidism. The encoded CDR3 is CASSLAGAKNIQYF. The DNA sequence follows: TGTGCCAGCAGCTTAGCGGGAGCCAAAAACATTCAGTACTTC.